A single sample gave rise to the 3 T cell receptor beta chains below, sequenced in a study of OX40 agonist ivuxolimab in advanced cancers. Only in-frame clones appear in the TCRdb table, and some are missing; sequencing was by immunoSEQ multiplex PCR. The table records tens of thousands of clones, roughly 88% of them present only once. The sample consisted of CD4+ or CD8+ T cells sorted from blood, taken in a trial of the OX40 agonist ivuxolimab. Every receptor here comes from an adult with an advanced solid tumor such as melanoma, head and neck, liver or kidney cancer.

CDR3 DNA sequence: TGTGCCAGTAGTGATGGGGCCAACGTCCTGACTTTC. Translating it yields CASSDGANVLTF. The chain couples TRBV19 to TRBJ2-6; D unclear. The germline gives CDR1 LNHDA, CDR2 SQIVND (reference sequence). V dropped 5 bases and J dropped 3 bases, with 2 bases sitting between them. The CDR3 consists of 12 residues.

CDR3 amino acids: CASSSGGYSYGYTF. DNA of the CDR3: TGTGCCAGCAGCTCAGGGGGCTACTCATATGGCTACACCTTC. This rearrangement joins TRBV28 to TRBJ1-2, with 8 nucleotides matching TRBD1. V dropped 6 bases and J dropped 5; count of bases not matched to a gene: 8. The CDR3 is made up of 14 amino acids. CDR1 MDHEN and CDR2 SYDVKM come from the germline V gene.

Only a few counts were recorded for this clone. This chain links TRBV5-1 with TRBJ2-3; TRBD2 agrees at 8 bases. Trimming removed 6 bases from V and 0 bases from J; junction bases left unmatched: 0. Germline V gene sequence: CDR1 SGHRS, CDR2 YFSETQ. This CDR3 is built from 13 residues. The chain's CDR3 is CASTSGSTDTQYF. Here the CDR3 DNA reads TGCGCCAGCACTAGCGGGAGCACAGATACGCAGTATTTT.